The clone carrying this T cell receptor beta chain was seen more than once but under ten times. What it recognizes is unknown. The sample originates from a study of T-cell memory formation after mild COVID-19. Trimming left V 1 base short and J 4 bases short, with 10 bases between. From germline, CDR1 is DFQATT and CDR2 SNEGSKA (reference sequence). This CDR3 is built from 13 residues. Study-wide results and caveats: Pre-infection memory showed some responding clones, and this suggested that cross-reactive memory joined. In second-wave clones peaking day 37, SARS-CoV-2 specificity remained unconfirmed.

A single record per CDR3 protein comes from TCRdb applying MiXCR to the 5' RACE reads. The table includes a few hundred thousand distinct CDR3 sequences, around 28% detected once. The V gene is TRBV20-1, the J gene TRBJ1-2; D possibly corresponds to TRBD1 (6 bases). The source is an adult woman who had mild COVID-19 (a few samples of this study predate the infection). Cell type and time point are not known. Sequencing used PBMCs or a T cell subset sorted from them (not recorded which). The CDR3 bases are TGCAGTGCTAGAGTCGAGGACAGCTATGGCTACACCTTC. Encoded protein: CSARVEDSYGYTF.